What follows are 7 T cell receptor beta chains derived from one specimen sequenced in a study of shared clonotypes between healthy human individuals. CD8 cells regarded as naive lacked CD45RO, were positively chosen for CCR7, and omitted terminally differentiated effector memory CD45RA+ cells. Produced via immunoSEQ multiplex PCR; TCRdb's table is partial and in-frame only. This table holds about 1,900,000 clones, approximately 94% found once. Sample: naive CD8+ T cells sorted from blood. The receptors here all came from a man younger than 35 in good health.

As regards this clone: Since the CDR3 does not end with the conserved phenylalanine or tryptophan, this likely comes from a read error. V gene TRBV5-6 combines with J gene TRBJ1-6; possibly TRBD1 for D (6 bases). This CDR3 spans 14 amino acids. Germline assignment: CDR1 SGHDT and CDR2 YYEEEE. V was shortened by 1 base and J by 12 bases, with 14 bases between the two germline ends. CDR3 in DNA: TGTGCCAGCAGCTTGAGTACAGGGATTCAACCCCTCCACCTT. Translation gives CASSLSTGIQPLHL.

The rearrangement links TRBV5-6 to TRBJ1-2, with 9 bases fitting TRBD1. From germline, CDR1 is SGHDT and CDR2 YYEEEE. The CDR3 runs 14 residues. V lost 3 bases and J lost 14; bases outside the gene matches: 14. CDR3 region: CASSSRDRVISPTF. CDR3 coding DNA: TGTGCCAGCAGCTCCCGGGACAGGGTGATTTCCCCGACCTTC.

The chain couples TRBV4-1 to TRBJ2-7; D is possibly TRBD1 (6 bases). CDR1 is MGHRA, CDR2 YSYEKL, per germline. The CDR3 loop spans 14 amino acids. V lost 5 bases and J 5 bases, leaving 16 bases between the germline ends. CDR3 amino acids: CASSDVGAVDEQYF. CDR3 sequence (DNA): TGCGCCAGCAGCGACGTGGGGGCCGTTGACGAGCAGTACTTC.

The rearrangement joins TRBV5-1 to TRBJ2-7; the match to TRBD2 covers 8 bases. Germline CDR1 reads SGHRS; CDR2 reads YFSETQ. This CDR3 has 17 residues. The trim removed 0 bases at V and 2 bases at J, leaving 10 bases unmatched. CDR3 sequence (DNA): TGCGCCAGCAGCTTGGGTTTGCGGGGGGAAGGGACCTACGAGCAGTACTTC. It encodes CASSLGLRGEGTYEQYF.

The CDR3 DNA sequence: TGTGCCAGTAACGAGGGACAGGGGTTAGACACCGGGGAGCTGTTTTTT. Encoded protein: CASNEGQGLDTGELFF. The chain has TRBV19 and TRBJ2-2; 10 positions agree with TRBD1. The V gene end was trimmed by 7 bases and the J gene end by 3 bases; junction bases not matched to a gene: 8. There are 16 residues in the CDR3. CDR1 is LNHDA and CDR2 is SQIVND in the germline V gene (reference sequence).

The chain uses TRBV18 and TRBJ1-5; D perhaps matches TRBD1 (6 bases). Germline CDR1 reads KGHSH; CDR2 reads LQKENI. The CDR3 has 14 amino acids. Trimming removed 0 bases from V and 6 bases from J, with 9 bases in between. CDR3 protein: CASSPPGASQPQHF. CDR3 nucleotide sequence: TGTGCCAGCTCACCACCGGGGGCAAGTCAGCCCCAGCATTTT.

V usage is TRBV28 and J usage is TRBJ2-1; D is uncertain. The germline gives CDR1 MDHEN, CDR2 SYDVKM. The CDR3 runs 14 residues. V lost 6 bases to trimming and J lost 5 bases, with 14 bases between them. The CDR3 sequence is CASSSVGVDNEQFF. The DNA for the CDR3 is TGTGCCAGCAGCTCGGTTGGGGTAGACAATGAGCAGTTCTTC.